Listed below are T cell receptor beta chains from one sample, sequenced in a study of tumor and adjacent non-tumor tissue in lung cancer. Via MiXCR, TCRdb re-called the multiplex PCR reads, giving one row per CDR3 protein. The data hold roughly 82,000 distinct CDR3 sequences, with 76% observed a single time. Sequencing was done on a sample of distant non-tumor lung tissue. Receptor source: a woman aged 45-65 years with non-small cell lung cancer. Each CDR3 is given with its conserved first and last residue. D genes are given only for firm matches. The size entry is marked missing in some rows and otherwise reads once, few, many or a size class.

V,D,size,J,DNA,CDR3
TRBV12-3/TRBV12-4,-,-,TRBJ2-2,TGTGCGAGCAGTTTGATAGGGTTGGACACCGGGGAGCTATTTTTT,CASSLIGLDTGELFF
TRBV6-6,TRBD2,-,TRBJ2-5,TGTACCAGCAGTTACAATTATAGCGGGAGAGAGACCCAGTACTTC,CTSSYNYSGRETQYF
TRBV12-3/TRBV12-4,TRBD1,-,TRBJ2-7,TGTGCCAGCACGGGACAGGGAGCGTCCCCCTACGAGCAGTACTTC,CASTGQGASPYEQYF
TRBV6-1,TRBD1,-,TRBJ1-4,TGTGCCAGCAGTGCGACAGGGATTGAGGGTAAAAAACTGTTTTTT,CASSATGIEGKKLFF
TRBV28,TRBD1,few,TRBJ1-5,TGTGCCCCCAGGGGGGGGAGGCTTGGCAATCAGCCCCAGCATTTT,CAPRGGRLGNQPQHF
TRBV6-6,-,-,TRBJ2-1,TGTGCCAGTATAACCATCCTAGAGAATGAGCAGTTCTTC,CASITILENEQFF
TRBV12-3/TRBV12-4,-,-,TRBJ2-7,TGTGCCAGCAAGGGACGGGCCTACGAGCAGTACTTT,CASKGRAYEQYF
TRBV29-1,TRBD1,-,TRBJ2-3,TGCAGCGTTCTTGGACAGGGGCTGCCGGACTTTCGCATAGATACGCAGTATTTT,CSVLGQGLPDFRIDTQYF
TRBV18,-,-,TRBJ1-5,TGTGCCAGCTCACTCGCGGGATGGGGTACGAATCAGCCCCAGCATTTT,CASSLAGWGTNQPQHF
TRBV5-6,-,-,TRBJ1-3,TGTGCTAGCAACTTGATCGGGGGACGCTCCTCTGGAAACACCATATATTTT,CASNLIGGRSSGNTIYF
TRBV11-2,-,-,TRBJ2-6,TGTGCCAGCTGTCTTAACTCTGGAGCCAACGTCCTGACTTTC,CASCLNSGANVLTF
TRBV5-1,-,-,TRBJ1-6,TGTGCCAGCAGCCCTGTACAGGGCAGAGAGCCCCTCCATTTT,CASSPVQGREPLHF
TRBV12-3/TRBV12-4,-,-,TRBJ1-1,TGTTCCAGCAGAAAGGCTGAGGCAATAGCTTTCTTT,CSSRKAEAIAFF
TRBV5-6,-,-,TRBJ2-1,TGTGCAAGCAGCTCGATAGGGCACAATCAGCAGTTCTTC,CASSSIGHNQQFF
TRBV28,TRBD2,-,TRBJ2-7,TGTGCCAGCAGTGATGGAGACGGGAGGTACGAGCAGTATTTC,CASSDGDGRYEQYF
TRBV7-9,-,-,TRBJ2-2,TGTGCCAACCGCGACCTAAACAGGGCGCCTGCCACCGGGAAGCTGTTTTTT,CANRDLNRAPATGKLFF
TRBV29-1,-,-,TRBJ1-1,TGCAGCGATAGGGAAGGAGAGAACATTGAAGCTTTCTTT,CSDREGENIEAFF
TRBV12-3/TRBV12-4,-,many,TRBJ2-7,TGTGCCAGCAGTCCCTCAGGGGTTTACGAGCAGTACTTC,CASSPSGVYEQYF
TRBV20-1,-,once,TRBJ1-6,TGCAGTGCTAGCGGGATTGGCCTTAATTCACTCATCCACTTT,CSASGIGLNSLIHF